Below, one T cell receptor (beta chain) is given with its context. Its recognized antigen is unknown. No much larger clone exists at a distance of one base, and base qualities are not known. The sample comes from a study of T cell responses to AZD1222 COVID-19 vaccine (dated by TCRdb to the early 2020s). About the full investigation: AZD1222 recipients with second doses at about 4 weeks or about 12 weeks were pooled, because spike-specific TCR depth and breadth did not differ between schedules. Enrollment into the trials was organized by age into subgroups of 18-55, 56-69 and 70-plus years, and those subgroups contained around 150, 28 and 57 TCR-sequenced participants, respectively. TCR sequencing was performed for more than 230 trial participants, of whom roughly 200 were given two doses of AZD1222 and approximately 26 were given two doses of MenACWY control vaccine. Results and caveats for the whole study, not just this receptor: Only six or seven AZD1222 recipients were SARS-CoV-2 seropositive at baseline, limiting conclusions about previously exposed vaccinees. Because no samples from the day 14 peak response were available, repertoires could be characterized only after the peak T cell response. Participants were mostly white British, with more females than males. The authors suggested clonal diversity may have been underestimated. Reportedly, close to half of the unique spike-specific TCRs recognized epitopes lying outside the regions that are mutated in the B.1.351 and B.1.1.7 variants. After two AZD1222 doses, spike-specific TCR breadth and depth were significantly higher than at day 0 and than in MenACWY recipients. In the small 56-69-year group, the increase in depth fell short of significance, most likely because of low power. The vaccine-associated CD4 TCRs covered the entire spike protein, and the dominant responses fell in regions 160-218 and 743-854.

Reading the germline V gene gives CDR1 SGHAT and CDR2 FQNNGV. The germline ends are 14 bases apart after V is trimmed by 5 bases and J by 0 bases. Counted from cysteine to phenylalanine, this CDR3 has 16 amino acids. Left in the record is the CDR3 DNA by itself, 48 bases read in frame from the first base. The CDR3 regions of human TCRbeta chains were analyzed by immunosequencing. On the study's bioinformatics: TCRs in the repertoires were matched against a reference library of SARS-CoV-2-specific TCRs that had been generated with the MIRA antigen-specificity platform. Breadth was defined as the fraction of unique TCRs that were SARS-CoV-2-associated. Depth was defined as the fraction of total T cells that were SARS-CoV-2-associated. Using the MIRA data, every spike-specific TCR was mapped to the spike region that the TCR reacted to and assigned to either a CD4 or a CD8 class. Log10-transformed breadth and depth values were compared by one-way ANOVA with Sidak's multiple comparisons tests. The source is immuneACCESS, and TCRdb retained only in-frame sequences with V and J called. Part of the clones is not carried over; for the studies checked, unresolved V genes explain less than half of this, and the remainder is unexplained. V and J calls and clone size come straight from that table; D and trimming were deduced from the DNA. The sample data list around 120,000 clones, and about 92% of these were observed just once. 11% to 15% of the sample rests with the top ten.

The meaning of the sample's time point label: baseline before first vaccination. Vaccinee samples were obtained from the UK trials COV001 and COV002, which included a single-blind randomized controlled phase 2/3 trial of AZD1222 (ChAdOx1 nCoV-19) in healthy adults. Trial participant PBMC samples were collected at day 0 and day 28 after the second dose for TCRbeta chain sequencing. Sequences were derived from peripheral blood, sampled on day 0 of AZD1222 vaccination. The sequence came from an adult in good health. This sequence uses TRBV11-2 and TRBJ2-1; TRBD2 might be the D gene, on 6 matching bases. The bases read TGTGCCAGCAGCCTGAGACGGGAGTTCTCCTACAATGAGCAGTTCTTC. It is translated as CASSLRREFSYNEQFF. Extended through the reference TRBV11-2 and TRBJ2-1 proteins, this CDR3 yields the full variable domain: EAGVAQSPRYKIIEKRQSVAFWCNPISGHATLYWYQQILGQGPKLLIQFQNNGVVDDSQLPKDRFSAERLKGVDSTLKIQPAKLEDSAVYLCASSLRREFSYNEQFFGPGTRLTVL.